Following are 27 T cell receptor beta chains from one sample sequenced in a study of OX40 agonist ivuxolimab in advanced cancers. Clones were sequenced by immunoSEQ multiplex PCR, and TCRdb holds only the in-frame ones, with some missing. The sample has about 95,000 clones; 80% to 90% are singletons. Sequencing was performed on CD4+ or CD8+ T cells sorted from blood, taken in a trial of the OX40 agonist ivuxolimab. The receptors derive from an adult with an advanced solid tumor such as melanoma, head and neck, liver or kidney cancer.

V gene TRBV6-5 combines with J gene TRBJ1-3; D possibly corresponds to TRBD1 (5 bases). CDR1 and CDR2 (germline): MNHEY, SVGAGI. Trimming shortened V by 6 bases and J by 2 bases, and 14 bases separated the two germline ends. This CDR3 region has 15 residues. The CDR3 region is CASRLAGTPGNTIYF. The CDR3 DNA reads as TGTGCCAGCAGGCTCGCCGGGACGCCTGGAAACACCATATATTTT.

This chain joins TRBV5-8 and TRBJ2-5; D unclear. Germline CDR1 is SGHTS and CDR2 is YDEGEE. Trimming cost V 2 bases and J 5 bases, with 7 bases left between them. This CDR3 region has 12 residues. The CDR3 DNA is TGTGCCAGCAGCTTCCTGGGGGAGACCCAGTACTTC. Translating gives CASSFLGETQYF. Using reference TRBV5-8 and TRBJ2-5 for the parts outside the CDR3, the full variable domain is EAGVTQSPTHLIKTRGQQATLRCSPISGHTSVYWYQQALGLGLQFLLWYDEGEERNRGNFPPRFSGRQFPNYSSELNVNALELEDSALYLCASSFLGETQYFGPGTRLLVL.

This rearrangement joins TRBV9 to TRBJ2-1, with D possibly being TRBD1 (6 bases). The CDR3 has 14 residues. Germline CDR1 is SGDLS and CDR2 is YYNGEE. Trimming stripped 6 bases from V and 9 bases from J, with 19 bases between. CDR3 bases: TGTGCCAGCACCCCTCCAGGGACATCCCTTGAGCAGTTCTTC. This encodes CASTPPGTSLEQFF.

The chain has TRBV25-1 and TRBJ2-5; D is undetermined. CDR3 length equals 14 residues. V was cut by 3 bases and J by 5 bases, with 13 bases left in between. Germline V lookup: CDR1 MGHDK, CDR2 SYGVNS. CDR3 nucleotide sequence: TGTGCCAGCAGTGATTTGCGGTCCGTGGAGACCCAGTACTTC. This gives the protein CASSDLRSVETQYF.

The V and J genes are TRBV18 and TRBJ1-2; 7 bases line up with TRBD1. Per germline, CDR1 KGHSH and CDR2 LQKENI. This CDR3 has 14 residues. V gave up 2 bases and J gave up 5 bases; unmatched junction bases: 5. The CDR3 is CASSPETGPYGYTF. CDR3 coding DNA: TGTGCCAGCTCACCAGAGACAGGGCCGTATGGCTACACCTTC.

The rearrangement joins TRBV19 to TRBJ2-7; no reliable D call. This CDR3 region has 14 residues. Germline V gives CDR1 LNHDA, CDR2 SQIVND (reference sequence). The germline V and J ends were trimmed by 4 bases and 0 bases, with 10 bases remaining between them. For the CDR3, the DNA is TGTGCCAGTAGTACGGCAGTGAGCTCCTACGAGCAGTACTTC. It yields the protein CASSTAVSSYEQYF.

The V and J genes are TRBV5-6 and TRBJ1-2, with D unresolved. Germline assignment: CDR1 SGHDT and CDR2 YYEEEE. The CDR3 consists of 12 residues. V was shortened by 0 bases and J by 2 bases, with 2 bases between the two germline ends. The CDR3 sequence: CASSLVNYGYTF. The CDR3 bases are TGTGCCAGCAGCTTGGTAAACTATGGCTACACCTTC. The variable domain in full, with the rest retrieved from reference TRBV5-6 and TRBJ1-2, is DAGVTQSPTHLIKTRGQQVTLRCSPKSGHDTVSWYQQALGQGPQFIFQYYEEEERQRGNFPDRFSGHQFPNYSSELNVNALLLGDSALYLCASSLVNYGYTFGSGTRLTVV.

The chain has TRBV7-2 and TRBJ1-6; 9 positions match TRBD1. V dropped 4 bases and J dropped 9; count of bases not matched to a gene: 16. This CDR3 is built from 18 residues. Germline V gives CDR1 SGHTA, CDR2 FQGNSA. CDR3 region: CASSSPRRDREFGSPLHF. The CDR3 DNA is TGTGCCAGCAGCTCCCCACGCCGGGACAGGGAATTTGGTTCACCCCTCCACTTT.

This rearrangement joins TRBV7-3 to TRBJ2-7; D is perhaps TRBD2 (6 bases). From germline, CDR1 is SGHTA and CDR2 FQGTGA. The V end lost 2 bases, the J end lost 5 bases, and 10 bases lay between the germline ends. The CDR3 contains 13 residues. The chain's CDR3 is CASSLGGFDEQYF. Written as DNA, the CDR3 is TGTGCCAGCAGCTTAGGGGGGTTCGACGAGCAGTACTTC.

This chain links TRBV28 with TRBJ2-2; maybe TRBD1 (5 bases). The V gene lost 2 bases and the J gene lost 3 bases, with 16 bases spanning the gap. This CDR3 region has 17 residues. Germline values: CDR1 MDHEN, CDR2 SYDVKM. The CDR3 here is CASSLRGLGTDTGELFF. The CDR3 DNA sequence: TGTGCCAGCAGTTTAAGGGGCCTGGGAACGGACACCGGGGAGCTGTTTTTT.

The chain joins TRBV7-3 to TRBJ1-3; D unclear. V lost 2 bases and J lost 2, with 7 bases in between. CDR1 is SGHTA, CDR2 FQGTGA, per germline. The CDR3 is 14 residues long. CDR3 sequence reads: CASSLEGTGNTIYF. Written as DNA, the CDR3 is TGTGCCAGCAGCTTAGAGGGAACTGGAAACACCATATATTTT.

The chain joins TRBV5-1 to TRBJ2-7, with a possible D match to TRBD2 (6 bases). V gave up 5 bases and J gave up 0 bases, with 12 bases separating them. Germline V gives CDR1 SGHRS, CDR2 YFSETQ. The CDR3 length is 14 residues. The DNA for the CDR3 is TGCGCCAGCAGAAGAGGCGGGGCCTCCTACGAGCAGTACTTC. Translating it yields CASRRGGASYEQYF.

The genes are TRBV2 and TRBJ1-1; no clear D gene. The germline V and J ends were trimmed by 2 bases and 1 base, with 2 bases remaining between them. The germline CDR1 and CDR2 sequences are SNHLY and FYNNEI. The CDR3 totals 12 residues. The CDR3 DNA sequence: TGTGCCAGCAGTGAACCGAACACTGAAGCTTTCTTT. This gives the protein CASSEPNTEAFF.

The chain is built from TRBV7-9 and TRBJ1-2; TRBD1 aligns across 7 bases. Trimming cost V 4 bases and J 4 bases; bases outside gene matches: 3. CDR3 length: 13 amino acids. The germline CDR1 and CDR2 sequences are SEHNR and FQNEAQ (reference sequence). The CDR3 DNA is TGTGCCAGCAGCTACCGGGACAGCTATGGCTACACCTTC. Translation gives CASSYRDSYGYTF.

The gene calls are TRBV19 and TRBJ2-3; maybe TRBD1 (6 bases). The CDR3 length is 13 residues. The ends were cut back, 7 bases at V and 3 bases at J, with 11 bases in the middle. Germline V gene sequence: CDR1 LNHDA, CDR2 SQIVND (reference sequence). Here the CDR3 reads CASNQGITDTQYF. In DNA form, the CDR3 reads TGTGCCAGTAACCAGGGGATTACAGATACGCAGTATTTT.

The V gene is TRBV6-5, the J gene TRBJ1-1; D remains ambiguous. Germline V gene sequence: CDR1 MNHEY, CDR2 SVGAGI. This CDR3 has 13 residues. Trimming took off 6 bases at V and 7 bases at J, with 15 bases between the two ends. CDR3 DNA: TGTGCCAGCAGCCCCGCCGGGAAGAGTGAAGCTTTCTTT. The encoded protein is CASSPAGKSEAFF.

This chain connects TRBV7-2 to TRBJ2-7; D is undetermined. The CDR3 runs to 14 residues. The V end lost 1 base, the J end lost 0 bases, and 7 bases lay between the germline ends. Germline CDR1 is SGHTA and CDR2 is FQGNSA. This CDR3 is CASSLGAASYEQYF. The DNA for the CDR3 is TGTGCCAGCAGCTTAGGAGCCGCCTCCTACGAGCAGTACTTC.

The chain links TRBV11-3 to TRBJ2-1, with 10 positions matching TRBD1. Germline assignment: CDR1 SGHNT and CDR2 YENEEA. After removal of 8 bases from V and 8 bases from J, the junction contained 6 bases not matched to a gene. This CDR3 spans 13 amino acids. Written as DNA, the CDR3 is TGTGCCAGCGGACAGGGGGTTGTCGATGAGCAGTTCTTC. Protein sequence: CASGQGVVDEQFF. Complete variable domain (other parts from reference TRBV11-3 and TRBJ2-1): EAGVVQSPRYKIIEKKQPVAFWCNPISGHNTLYWYLQNLGQGPELLIRYENEEAVDDSQLPKDRFSAERLKGVDSTLKIQPAELGDSAVYLCASGQGVVDEQFFGPGTRLTVL.

This chain joins TRBV28 and TRBJ1-2; 8 bases map to TRBD1. This CDR3 spans 14 amino acids. Trimming took 5 bases from V and 4 from J; bases not matched to a gene: 6. The V gene's germline CDR1 is MDHEN and CDR2 SYDVKM. CDR3 nucleotide sequence: TGTGCCAGCAGTGTACCGACAGGGGCCTATGGCTACACCTTC. This sequence encodes CASSVPTGAYGYTF.

V usage is TRBV5-8 and J usage is TRBJ1-5, with D tentatively TRBD1 (5 bases). V was trimmed by 7 bases and J by 0 bases, leaving 14 bases between them. The CDR3 has 15 residues. CDR1 SGHTS and CDR2 YDEGEE come from the germline V gene. The CDR3 DNA reads TGTGCCAGCGATGTGTGGGGGGGTAGCAATCAGCCCCAGCATTTT. Protein sequence: CASDVWGGSNQPQHF.

The V and J genes are TRBV2 and TRBJ1-1; D may be TRBD1 (6 bases). Per germline, CDR1 SNHLY and CDR2 FYNNEI. The V end lost 7 bases, the J end lost 5 bases, and 14 bases lay between the germline ends. The CDR3 totals 13 residues. The CDR3 DNA reads TGTGCCAGCACATCAGGGGCAGGGACTGAAGCTTTCTTT. Translated: CASTSGAGTEAFF.

This CDR3 reads CATVRQGTYGYTF. The CDR3 region has the DNA TGTGCCACCGTAAGACAGGGTACCTATGGCTACACCTTC. J is TRBJ1-2 and V is TRBV19; 7 bases line up with TRBD1. V was clipped by 10 bases and J by 4 bases; unmatched bases: 9. CDR1 and CDR2 (germline): LNHDA, SQIVND (reference sequence). The CDR3 loop spans 13 amino acids.

This clone showed up just once. The rearrangement joins TRBV4-3 to TRBJ2-5, with 12 bases that match TRBD1. CDR1 is LGHNA and CDR2 is YSLEER in the germline V gene. J gave up 4 bases and V 3 bases, and 9 bases lay outside the gene matches. The CDR3 extends over 17 amino acids. CDR3: CASSQEPPGQGAETQYF. CDR3 nucleotides: TGCGCCAGCAGCCAGGAGCCACCGGGACAGGGGGCAGAGACCCAGTACTTC.

To note about this clone: Relative to the germline gene, one junction end is altered; a read error may explain this. The V and J genes are TRBV5-4 and TRBJ2-1; the D call may be TRBD1 or TRBD2 (6 bases each). Per the germline V gene, CDR1 is SGHNT and CDR2 is YYREEE (reference sequence). This CDR3 is 15 amino acids long. CDR3 region: CATSLGGDRGNEQFF. CDR3 sequence (DNA): TGTGCCACCAGCCTCGGCGGGGATAGGGGGAATGAGCAGTTCTTC.

CDR3 amino acids: CASSLSGGAKNIQYF. In DNA form, the CDR3 reads TGTGCCAGCAGCCTTAGCGGGGGGGCCAAAAACATTCAGTACTTC. The chain combines TRBV5-6 with TRBJ2-4; TRBD2 matches at 10 bases. After removal of 4 bases from V and 1 base from J, the junction contained 2 bases not matched to a gene. This CDR3 has 15 amino acids. Germline CDR1 is SGHDT and CDR2 is YYEEEE.

This sequence joins TRBV18 and TRBJ2-2; TRBD1 matches 7 bases. After removal of 4 bases from V and 0 bases from J, the junction contained 5 bases not matched to a gene. This CDR3 has 16 residues. Germline CDR1 KGHSH, CDR2 LQKENI. CDR3 sequence (DNA): TGTGCCAGCTCACTGGGACAGCCCCCGAACACCGGGGAGCTGTTTTTT. Translation: CASSLGQPPNTGELFF.

The chain links TRBV7-2 to TRBJ1-4, with a weak D call TRBD1 (5 bases). V lost 5 bases, J lost 2 bases, and 12 bases lay in between. CDR3 size: 15 residues. CDR1 and CDR2 from the germline V gene are SGHTA and FQGNSA. CDR3 sequence: CASSLSRGTNEKLFF. CDR3 in DNA: TGTGCCAGCAGCCTATCGCGGGGCACTAATGAAAAACTGTTTTTT.